Below are 23 T cell receptor beta chains sequenced from a single sample in a study of blood T cell repertoires in COVID-19. Clones were sequenced by immunoSEQ multiplex PCR, and TCRdb holds only the in-frame ones, with some missing. The sample comprises around 50,000 clones, 75% to 90% of which are singletons, and under 6% rests with the top ten. Sequencing was performed on peripheral blood. Receptors originate from a human donor in a cohort sampled during active COVID-19.

The rearrangement links TRBV19 to TRBJ1-1; 8 positions match TRBD1. Germline trimming cut 3 bases from V and 3 bases from J; bases unmatched to any gene: 9. CDR3 size: 16 residues. CDR1 is LNHDA and CDR2 is SQIVND in the germline V gene (reference sequence). CDR3 residues: CASSIGSRDRHTEAFF. In DNA, the CDR3 is TGTGCCAGTAGTATTGGGAGCCGGGACAGGCACACTGAAGCTTTCTTT.

The rearrangement joins TRBV9 to TRBJ2-5; a weak D match, TRBD2 (7 bases). The CDR3 totals 14 residues. With 0 bases removed from V and 5 bases from J, the gap between germline ends came to 11 bases. From germline, CDR1 is SGDLS and CDR2 YYNGEE. CDR3 region: CASSVEGGAETQYF. The CDR3 region has the DNA TGTGCCAGCAGCGTAGAAGGGGGGGCTGAGACCCAGTACTTC.

The chain combines TRBV5-4 with TRBJ1-1, with 8 positions matching TRBD1. Germline assignment: CDR1 SGHNT and CDR2 YYREEE (reference sequence). The CDR3 loop spans 14 amino acids. J lost 0 bases, V lost 4 bases, and 2 bases had no gene match. The CDR3 is CASSRGQVNTEAFF. The CDR3 DNA sequence: TGTGCCAGCAGCAGGGGACAGGTGAACACTGAAGCTTTCTTT.

The chain is built from TRBV3-1 (or the pseudogene TRBV3-2) and TRBJ2-1; D is possibly TRBD2 (6 bases). Germline CDR1 reads LGHDT; CDR2 reads YNNKEL (reference sequence). The V gene lost 4 bases and the J gene lost 4 bases, with 14 bases spanning the gap. The CDR3 spans 15 residues. The CDR3 DNA sequence: TGTGCCAGCAGCCCCGTGGGGGGAACTTACAATGAGCAGTTCTTC. It is translated as CASSPVGGTYNEQFF.

V gene TRBV21-1 combines with J gene TRBJ2-7; the listed D gene, TRBD2, was not tested against the DNA. TRBV21-1 is tagged as a pseudogene. The CDR3 sequence is 13 residues long. The CDR3 DNA reads as TGTGCCAGCAGGGGATGGAGGATCTACGAGCAGTACTTC. Its translation: CASRGWRIYEQYF.

The chain is built from TRBV24-1 and TRBJ2-3; 11 bases align to TRBD2. The ends lost 4 bases at V and 8 bases at J; junction bases unmatched: 7. Germline-derived CDR1 and CDR2 are KGHDR and SFDVKD. The length of the CDR3 is 15 residues. DNA of the CDR3: TGTGCCACCAGTGAGACTAGCGGGGTGGGTCGTACGCAGTATTTT. Translation gives CATSETSGVGRTQYF.

This clone has only a few counts. V usage is TRBV5-1 and J usage is TRBJ1-1; D possibly corresponds to TRBD1 (6 bases). Germline V gene data show CDR1 as SGHRS and CDR2 as YFSETQ. With 4 bases removed from V and 6 bases from J, the gap between germline ends came to 16 bases. There are 14 residues in the CDR3. CDR3 residues: CASSSGQLKPEAFF. CDR3 nucleotide sequence: TGCGCCAGCAGCAGTGGACAGTTGAAACCTGAAGCTTTCTTT.

This rearrangement joins TRBV3-1 (or the pseudogene TRBV3-2) to TRBJ2-1; 7 bases match TRBD1. This CDR3 is built from 15 residues. Looked up from germline, CDR1 is LGHDT and CDR2 is YNNKEL (reference sequence). J gave up 0 bases and V 6 bases, and 5 bases lay outside the gene matches. CDR3 loop: CASSRTGASYNEQFF. The CDR3 bases are TGTGCCAGCAGTCGAACAGGGGCCTCCTACAATGAGCAGTTCTTC.

The chain couples TRBV28 to TRBJ1-6, with D perhaps matching TRBD1 (6 bases). Trimming shortened V by 4 bases and J by 0 bases, and 25 bases separated the two germline ends. CDR3 length: 21 residues. CDR1 is MDHEN, CDR2 SYDVKM, per germline. CDR3 sequence: CASSYPGPGHSLSSYNSPLHF. The CDR3 DNA is TGTGCCAGCAGTTACCCGGGCCCGGGACATTCCCTAAGCTCCTATAATTCACCCCTCCACTTT.

CDR3: CASSSTPGRYEQFF. In nucleotides, the CDR3 is TGTGCCAGCAGCTCGACACCCGGGAGGTATGAGCAGTTCTTC. V and J are TRBV11-2 and TRBJ2-1; 7 bases match TRBD2. V was clipped by 4 bases and J by 8 bases; unmatched bases: 8. Per germline, CDR1 SGHAT and CDR2 FQNNGV. The CDR3 consists of 14 residues.

The rearrangement joins TRBV30 to TRBJ1-2; 7 nucleotides align to TRBD1. The CDR3 runs to 13 residues. Per germline, CDR1 GTSNPN and CDR2 SVGIG (reference sequence). Unmatched junction bases numbered 7, after V lost 3 bases and J lost 6 bases. The CDR3 is CAWSSGQADGYTF. CDR3 in DNA: TGTGCCTGGAGCTCCGGACAGGCTGATGGCTACACCTTC. Looking up the rest from reference TRBV30 and TRBJ1-2 gives the full variable domain: SQTIHQWPATLVQPVGSPLSLECTVEGTSNPNLYWYRQAAGRGLQLLFYSVGIGQISSEVPQNLSASRPQDRQFILSSKKLLLSDSGFYLCAWSSGQADGYTFGSGTRLTVV.

V is TRBV12-3 or TRBV12-4 and J is TRBJ1-2; tentatively, D is TRBD1 (5 bases). The V gene lost 6 bases and the J gene lost 2 bases, with 7 bases spanning the gap. The CDR3 has 12 residues. The CDR3 nucleotides read TGTGCCAGCAGGAGACAGAACTATGGCTACACCTTC. Residues: CASRRQNYGYTF.

The rearrangement uses TRBV10-2 and TRBJ2-1; the D gene is possibly TRBD2 (6 bases). CDR1 is WSHSY, CDR2 SAAADI, per germline. Trimming took 7 bases from V and 0 from J, leaving 10 bases between them. This CDR3 has 14 residues. The CDR3 region is CASNRRASYNEQFF. CDR3 DNA sequence: TGCGCCAGCAATCGGAGGGCCTCCTACAATGAGCAGTTCTTC.

This chain joins TRBV7-6 and TRBJ2-1, with 7 bases lining up with TRBD2. The junction had 8 bases not matched to a gene; V was cut back by 1 base and J by 8 bases. This CDR3 is built from 15 residues. The V gene's germline CDR1 is SGHVS and CDR2 FNYEAQ. CDR3 sequence reads: CASSLVALASDEQFF. CDR3 nucleotide sequence: TGTGCCAGCAGCTTAGTGGCACTAGCGAGCGATGAGCAGTTCTTC.

This clone has only one observation. The chain uses TRBV30 and TRBJ2-3; no firm D call. Germline V gene lookup returns CDR1 GTSNPN and CDR2 SVGIG (reference sequence). The CDR3 is 16 residues long. The V and J ends lost 1 base and 3 bases respectively, with 17 bases between them. CDR3 region: CAWSGGAASTTDTQYF. The CDR3 DNA reads TGTGCCTGGAGTGGAGGTGCGGCCTCGACGACAGATACGCAGTATTTT.

The chain joins TRBV19 to TRBJ2-2; possible D gene TRBD1, 6 bases. The CDR3 consists of 14 residues. CDR1 and CDR2 (germline): LNHDA, SQIVND (reference sequence). V lost 3 bases, J lost 6 bases, and 11 bases lay in between. CDR3 loop: CASSILQGAGELFF. DNA for the CDR3: TGTGCCAGTAGTATCTTACAGGGCGCCGGGGAGCTGTTTTTT.

This chain connects TRBV19 to TRBJ2-2; D call uncertain. Germline assignment: CDR1 LNHDA and CDR2 SQIVND (reference sequence). The CDR3 sequence is 12 residues long. V lost 5 bases to trimming and J lost 6 bases, with 7 bases between them. Written as DNA, the CDR3 is TGTGCCAGTAGTCGCTACGCCGGGGAGCTGTTTTTT. Translating it yields CASSRYAGELFF.

J is TRBJ1-2 and V is TRBV7-2, with D perhaps matching TRBD1 (6 bases). Germline CDR1 reads SGHTA; CDR2 reads FQGNSA. The CDR3 has 15 residues. V was clipped by 1 base and J by 6 bases, with 15 bases between them. This CDR3 is CASSLVGHRVDGYTF. DNA for the CDR3: TGTGCCAGCAGCTTAGTGGGTCACAGGGTGGATGGCTACACCTTC.

V gene TRBV10-1 combines with J gene TRBJ2-1; 9 bases match TRBD1. The V gene end was trimmed by 4 bases and the J gene end by 7 bases; junction bases not matched to a gene: 8. CDR3 size: 15 residues. Germline CDR1 is WNHNN and CDR2 is SYGVQD (reference sequence). CDR3 region: CASSVGQGPVNEQFF. CDR3 bases: TGCGCCAGCAGTGTAGGACAGGGGCCGGTAAATGAGCAGTTCTTC.

This rearrangement joins TRBV6-1 to TRBJ2-2; a weak D match, TRBD1 (6 bases). V was shortened by 1 base and J by 6 bases, with 12 bases between the two germline ends. Germline CDR1 and CDR2: MNHNS and SASEGT. CDR3 size: 15 residues. Here the CDR3 DNA reads TGTGCCAGCAGTGAAGTGTTGGGGGCAGCCGGGGAGCTGTTTTTT. As protein: CASSEVLGAAGELFF.

The chain is built from TRBV7-2 and TRBJ2-2; 7 nucleotides align to TRBD2. CDR1 SGHTA and CDR2 FQGNSA come from the germline V gene. CDR3 length: 16 residues. The ends lost 3 bases at V and 4 bases at J; junction bases unmatched: 8. The CDR3 coding sequence is TGTGCCAGCAGCTTCGGGGGGAAAAGGGCCACCGGGGAGCTGTTTTTT. It codes for CASSFGGKRATGELFF.

The rearrangement joins TRBV2 to TRBJ1-2; a weak D match, TRBD1 (5 bases). Germline assignment: CDR1 SNHLY and CDR2 FYNNEI. Deletions cut 6 bases from V and 4 bases from J, with 15 bases between. The length of the CDR3 is 14 residues. CDR3 sequence (DNA): TGTGCCAGCAGAGGGGCCGGGGGTAGCTATGGCTACACCTTC. It is translated as CASRGAGGSYGYTF.

This clone was observed a few times. This chain joins TRBV4-3 and TRBJ1-2; D possibly corresponds to TRBD1 (5 bases). Germline V lookup: CDR1 LGHNA, CDR2 YSLEER. Trimming removed 0 bases at V and 7 bases at J, with 24 bases between. The CDR3 has 18 amino acids. The CDR3, as DNA: TGCGCCAGCAGCCAAGATAAGATTGAAACAGGCCTCCTCTTTGGCTACACCTTC. This sequence encodes CASSQDKIETGLLFGYTF.